This TCR beta chain was obtained from a study of shared clonotypes between healthy human individuals. General study results and limits: In a few donors, around 5% of naive CD4 clonotypes appeared in common.

Worth noting for this clone: Its target is unknown.

Only in-frame clones appear in the TCRdb table, and some are missing; sequencing was by immunoSEQ multiplex PCR. The table has some 1,600,000 clones, 98% seen once. V was shortened by 0 bases and J by 4 bases, with 13 bases between the two germline ends. This CDR3 has 15 residues. The germline CDR1 and CDR2 sequences are SGDLS and YYNGEE. Sequencing used naive CD4+ T cells sorted from blood. The subset here: CD45RA+ positively selected. This sequence was found in a man aged 25 to 45 in good health. The chain recombines TRBV9 with TRBJ1-2; TRBD1 might be the D (5 bases). This CDR3 is CASSVDGDVGYGYTF. In DNA form, the CDR3 reads TGTGCCAGCAGCGTAGATGGGGACGTCGGCTATGGCTACACCTTC.